Listed below are T cell receptor beta chains from one sample, sequenced in a study of cytomegalovirus exposure and HLA in healthy donors. Profiling relied on immunoSEQ multiplex PCR, and the TCRdb table lists in-frame clones only, not all of them. The repertoire holds 50,000 to 65,000 clones, 73% seen once, with approximately 2.7% in the top ten. Specimen: PBMCs. The receptors come from a man in his late teens or twenties in good health and CMV-seronegative. The CDR3 runs from the conserved cysteine through the conserved F or W. Fields, in order: J gene, V gene, clone size, D gene, CDR3 DNA, CDR3 protein. The D gene is left open where the match is weak. Some rows mark clone size as missing; the rest say once, few, many or name a class of expanded clone.

j_call: TRBJ2-1; v_call: TRBV19; clone_size: -; d_call: -; cdr3_nt: TGTGCCAGTAGTAGGACAGAAGAGCAGTTCTTC; cdr3_aa: CASSRTEEQFF
j_call: TRBJ1-2; v_call: TRBV2; clone_size: -; d_call: -; cdr3_nt: TGTGCCAGCAGTGATACCAGGGGCGAACCCTATGGCTACACCTTC; cdr3_aa: CASSDTRGEPYGYTF
j_call: TRBJ2-2; v_call: TRBV2; clone_size: few; d_call: TRBD1; cdr3_nt: TGTGCCAGCAGTGACCAGGGGGCGAACACCGGGGAGCTGTTTTTT; cdr3_aa: CASSDQGANTGELFF
j_call: TRBJ1-3; v_call: TRBV4-3; clone_size: few; d_call: -; cdr3_nt: TGCGCCAGCAGCCAGGGTTTAGGAGTCGTCTCTGGAAACACCATATATTTT; cdr3_aa: CASSQGLGVVSGNTIYF
j_call: TRBJ2-7; v_call: TRBV5-3; clone_size: -; d_call: TRBD2; cdr3_nt: TGTGCCAGAAGCCGAACTAGCGGGAGGGCCCTCTACGAGCAGTACTTC; cdr3_aa: CARSRTSGRALYEQYF
j_call: TRBJ2-7; v_call: TRBV6-5; clone_size: -; d_call: -; cdr3_nt: TGTGCCAGCAGTTACCTCACAGATGACGAGCAGTACTTC; cdr3_aa: CASSYLTDDEQYF
j_call: TRBJ2-1; v_call: TRBV4-3; clone_size: -; d_call: TRBD2; cdr3_nt: TGCGCCAGCAGCCAAGAACTAGCGGGACGGAACAATGAGCAGTTCTTC; cdr3_aa: CASSQELAGRNNEQFF
j_call: TRBJ2-1; v_call: TRBV9; clone_size: -; d_call: TRBD2; cdr3_nt: TGTGCCAGCAGCGTAGTGAGTAGCGGGACCCATGAGCAGTTCTTC; cdr3_aa: CASSVVSSGTHEQFF
j_call: TRBJ2-3; v_call: TRBV13; clone_size: once; d_call: TRBD2; cdr3_nt: TGTGCCAGCAGCTTAGTAGCGGGAGGCACAGATACGCAGTATTTT; cdr3_aa: CASSLVAGGTDTQYF
j_call: TRBJ1-4; v_call: TRBV30; clone_size: -; d_call: -; cdr3_nt: TGTGCCTGGAGTGCCCGACAGCATGAAAAACTGTTTTTT; cdr3_aa: CAWSARQHEKLFF
j_call: TRBJ1-1; v_call: TRBV6-5; clone_size: few; d_call: -; cdr3_nt: TGTGCCAGCAGTTACTCGAACACGAACACTGAAGCTTTCTTT; cdr3_aa: CASSYSNTNTEAFF
j_call: TRBJ2-3; v_call: TRBV5-8; clone_size: -; d_call: TRBD1; cdr3_nt: TGTGCCAGCAAACGGACAGGGGGTGGAGATACGCAGTATTTT; cdr3_aa: CASKRTGGGDTQYF
j_call: TRBJ1-1; v_call: TRBV27; clone_size: -; d_call: -; cdr3_nt: TGTGCCAGCAGCTCGGACAGCGGAAACACTGAAGCTTTCTTT; cdr3_aa: CASSSDSGNTEAFF
j_call: TRBJ2-5; v_call: TRBV30; clone_size: -; d_call: TRBD2; cdr3_nt: TGTGCCTGGAGTGCTAGCGGGCAAGAGACCCAGTACTTC; cdr3_aa: CAWSASGQETQYF
j_call: TRBJ2-7; v_call: TRBV5-1; clone_size: -; d_call: TRBD2; cdr3_nt: TGCGCCAGCACCCAAGCGGGAGGGTCCTACGAGCAGTACTTC; cdr3_aa: CASTQAGGSYEQYF
j_call: TRBJ2-7; v_call: TRBV7-2; clone_size: -; d_call: TRBD2; cdr3_nt: TGTGCCAGCAGCTTAGAAGCGGGGTTGACCTACGAGCAGTACTTC; cdr3_aa: CASSLEAGLTYEQYF
j_call: TRBJ2-7; v_call: TRBV9; clone_size: -; d_call: TRBD1; cdr3_nt: TGTGCCAGCAGCGTATGGGACAGGGGTCACGAGCAGTACTTC; cdr3_aa: CASSVWDRGHEQYF
j_call: TRBJ2-4; v_call: TRBV25-1; clone_size: -; d_call: -; cdr3_nt: TGTGCCTCCCGGGGGGCTGGGGTCAAAAACATTCAGTACTTC; cdr3_aa: CASRGAGVKNIQYF
j_call: TRBJ2-5; v_call: TRBV29-1; clone_size: -; d_call: -; cdr3_nt: TGCAGCGTGCGAGGTGGGGCTGGGGAGACCCAGTACTTC; cdr3_aa: CSVRGGAGETQYF
j_call: TRBJ1-5; v_call: TRBV10-3; clone_size: -; d_call: -; cdr3_nt: TGTGCCATCAGAAGGGGCGACGATGGTCAGCCCCAGCATTTT; cdr3_aa: CAIRRGDDGQPQHF
j_call: TRBJ2-1; v_call: TRBV5-1; clone_size: -; d_call: -; cdr3_nt: TGCGCCAGCAGCTTGAACAGGGAGAGGTCAAGCTTCTTC; cdr3_aa: CASSLNRERSSFF
j_call: TRBJ1-2; v_call: TRBV6-5; clone_size: few; d_call: -; cdr3_nt: TGTGCCAGCAGTTACTCCGGCGGTGACTATGGCTACACCTTC; cdr3_aa: CASSYSGGDYGYTF
j_call: TRBJ2-2; v_call: TRBV25-1; clone_size: -; d_call: TRBD1; cdr3_nt: TGTGCCAGCAGAACGGGACAGGACAACACCGGGGAGCTGTTTTTT; cdr3_aa: CASRTGQDNTGELFF
j_call: TRBJ1-1; v_call: TRBV4-1; clone_size: -; d_call: -; cdr3_nt: TGCGCCAGCAGCCAAGGGGGGCGGAAGAACACTGAAGCTTTCTTT; cdr3_aa: CASSQGGRKNTEAFF
j_call: TRBJ2-7; v_call: TRBV28; clone_size: -; d_call: TRBD2; cdr3_nt: TGTGCCAACCAAAAAGCGGGAGGAGGGCCCTACGAGCAGTACTTC; cdr3_aa: CANQKAGGGPYEQYF
j_call: TRBJ2-7; v_call: TRBV19; clone_size: -; d_call: TRBD2; cdr3_nt: TGTGCCAGTAGCGGGGTAACGCTAGCGGGCTACGAGCAGTACTTC; cdr3_aa: CASSGVTLAGYEQYF
j_call: TRBJ2-7; v_call: TRBV5-1; clone_size: -; d_call: TRBD1; cdr3_nt: TGCGCCAGCAGCCTCACAGGGGACCCTTCCTACGAGCAGTACTTC; cdr3_aa: CASSLTGDPSYEQYF